The 8 T cell receptor beta chains listed next were all sequenced from one sample in a study of T cell repertoires in cytomegalovirus infection. For these receptors, no antigen is known. Each CDR3 protein is one row after TCRdb ran MiXCR on the reads. Of 550,000 to 700,000 distinct CDR3 sequences in the sample, roughly 43% were seen once. Sequenced here: cultured PBMCs, sampled from culture after CMV antigen stimulation. Every receptor here comes from a human donor in good health (CMV status not recorded). Some clones in this sample may be carry-over from other donors' samples.

This chain connects TRBV6-1 to TRBJ1-5; 10 nucleotides line up with TRBD1. J gave up 0 bases and V 7 bases, and 9 bases lay outside the gene matches. Germline assignment: CDR1 MNHNS and CDR2 SASEGT. The CDR3 contains 17 residues. CDR3 nucleotides: TGTGCCAGCATCACCGGGACAGGGGCCTCTAGCAATCAGCCCCAGCATTTT. Encoded protein: CASITGTGASSNQPQHF.

The sample holds many counts of this clonotype. This sequence joins TRBV2 and TRBJ1-5; D gene uncertain. Trimming cost V 7 bases and J 0 bases, with 7 bases left between them. This CDR3 is built from 13 residues. CDR1 SNHLY and CDR2 FYNNEI come from the germline V gene. The CDR3 reads CASKRDSNQPQHF. CDR3 nucleotide sequence: TGTGCCAGCAAACGCGATAGCAATCAGCCCCAGCATTTT.

The chain recombines TRBV2 with TRBJ1-2; D remains unclear. The CDR3 has 11 residues. CDR1 is SNHLY, CDR2 FYNNEI, per germline. Trimming left V 8 bases short and J 4 bases short, with 8 bases between. CDR3 sequence (DNA): TGTGCCAGCGGTAGCGCCTATGGCTACACCTTC. It is translated as CASGSAYGYTF.

The chain carries TRBV7-6 and TRBJ1-5; no firm D call. Deletions cut 8 bases from V and 4 bases from J, with 12 bases between. There are 13 residues in the CDR3. CDR1 and CDR2 (germline): SGHVS, FNYEAQ. The CDR3 spells CASSRTGNQPQHF. In nucleotides, the CDR3 is TGTGCCAGCTCAAGAACGGGGAATCAGCCCCAGCATTTT.

The J gene is TRBJ1-1, the V gene TRBV27; maybe TRBD1 (6 bases). Between the trimmed V and J ends, which lost 2 bases and 8 bases, there was a span of 12 bases. The CDR3 loop spans 13 amino acids. Germline V gene lookup returns CDR1 MNHEY and CDR2 SMNVEV (reference sequence). The CDR3 nucleotides are TGTGCCAGCAGTTTAGGACGGACAGTCGAAGCTTTCTTT. It is translated as CASSLGRTVEAFF.

This chain uses TRBV12-3 or TRBV12-4 with TRBJ2-7; D is undetermined. V lost 3 bases, J lost 3 bases, and 15 bases lay in between. The CDR3 covers 15 residues. Written as DNA, the CDR3 is TGTGCCAGCAGTTTTGGCATGCTTGGGGACTACGAGCAGTACTTC. It specifies CASSFGMLGDYEQYF.

In this sample, this clonotype turned up a few times. V is TRBV2 and J is TRBJ1-5; tentative D call: TRBD1 (6 bases). The CDR3 has 15 residues. Between the trimmed V and J ends, which lost 6 bases and 3 bases, there was a span of 15 bases. CDR1 and CDR2 from the germline V gene are SNHLY and FYNNEI. CDR3 in DNA: TGTGCCAGCAGAAAAACTTTGGGGGCCAATCAGCCCCAGCATTTT. This encodes CASRKTLGANQPQHF.

In regard to this clonotype: Mismatch with germline at one junction end may stem from a read error. This chain connects TRBV28 to TRBJ1-4; the D gene is possibly TRBD1 (5 bases). The CDR3 runs to 12 residues. Germline V gene sequence: CDR1 MDHEN, CDR2 SYDVKM. The CDR3 region is CASSSNRLGMSF. As DNA, the CDR3 is TGTGCCAGCAGTTCCAACAGGCTCGGGATGAGTTTT. Variable domain in full (rest from reference TRBV28 and TRBJ1-4): DVKVTQSSRYLVKRTGEKVFLECVQDMDHENMFWYRQDPGLGLRLIYFSYDVKMKEKGDIPEGYSVSREKKERFSLILESASTNQTSMYLCASSSNRLGMSFGSGTQLSVL.